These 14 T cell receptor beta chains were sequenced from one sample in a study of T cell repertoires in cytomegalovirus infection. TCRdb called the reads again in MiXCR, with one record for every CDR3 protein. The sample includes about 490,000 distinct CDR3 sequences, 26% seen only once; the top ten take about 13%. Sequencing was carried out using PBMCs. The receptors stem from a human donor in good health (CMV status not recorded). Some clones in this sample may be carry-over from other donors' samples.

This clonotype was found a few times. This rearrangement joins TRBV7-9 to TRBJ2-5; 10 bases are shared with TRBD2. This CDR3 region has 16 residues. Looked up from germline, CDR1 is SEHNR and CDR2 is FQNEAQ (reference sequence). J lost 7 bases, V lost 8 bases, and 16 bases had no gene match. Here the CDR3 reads CASSPIPAGGPRTQYF. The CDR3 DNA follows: TGTGCCAGCTCCCCCATTCCAGCGGGAGGGCCGAGGACCCAGTACTTC.

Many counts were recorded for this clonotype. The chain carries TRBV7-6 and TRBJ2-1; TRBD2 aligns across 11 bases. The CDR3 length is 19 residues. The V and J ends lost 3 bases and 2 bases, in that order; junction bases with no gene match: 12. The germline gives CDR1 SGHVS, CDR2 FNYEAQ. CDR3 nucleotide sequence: TGTGCCAGCAGCTTGGACGCCTATACTAGCGGGAGAACCTACAATGAGCAGTTCTTC. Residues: CASSLDAYTSGRTYNEQFF.

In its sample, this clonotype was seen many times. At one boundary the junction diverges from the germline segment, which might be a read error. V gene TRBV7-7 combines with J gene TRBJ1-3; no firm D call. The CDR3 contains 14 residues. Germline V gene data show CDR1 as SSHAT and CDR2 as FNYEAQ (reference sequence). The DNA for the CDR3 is TGTGCTAGCAGCTTAGCGGGAACTGGAAACACCATATATTTT. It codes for CASSLAGTGNTIYF.

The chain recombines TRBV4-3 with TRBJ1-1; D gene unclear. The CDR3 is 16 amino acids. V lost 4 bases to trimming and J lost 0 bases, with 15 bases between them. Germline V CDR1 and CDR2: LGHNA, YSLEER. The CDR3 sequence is CASSPTSGSLNTEAFF. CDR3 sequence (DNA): TGCGCCAGCAGCCCCACATCGGGCAGTTTGAACACTGAAGCTTTCTTT.

CDR3 region: CASSLAVLPNEQFF. The CDR3 bases are TGTGCCAGCAGCTTAGCGGTTCTACCCAATGAGCAGTTCTTC. The chain recombines TRBV7-9 with TRBJ2-1; no firm D call. The CDR3 consists of 14 residues. V shed 0 bases and J shed 6 bases, with 9 bases lying between them. Germline V gene sequence: CDR1 SEHNR, CDR2 FQNEAQ (reference sequence).

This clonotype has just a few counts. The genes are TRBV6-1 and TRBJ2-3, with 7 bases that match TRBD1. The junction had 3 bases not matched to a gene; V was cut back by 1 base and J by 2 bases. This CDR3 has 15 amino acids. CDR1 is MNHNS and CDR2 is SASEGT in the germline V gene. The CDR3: CASSEGQGPTDTQYF. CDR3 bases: TGTGCCAGCAGTGAAGGACAGGGACCCACAGATACGCAGTATTTT.

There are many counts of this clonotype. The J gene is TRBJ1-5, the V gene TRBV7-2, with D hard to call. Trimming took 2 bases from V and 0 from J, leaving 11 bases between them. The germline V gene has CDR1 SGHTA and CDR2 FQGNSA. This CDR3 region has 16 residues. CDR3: CASSLNGVYSNQPQHF. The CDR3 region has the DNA TGTGCCAGCAGCTTAAACGGGGTGTATAGCAATCAGCCCCAGCATTTT.

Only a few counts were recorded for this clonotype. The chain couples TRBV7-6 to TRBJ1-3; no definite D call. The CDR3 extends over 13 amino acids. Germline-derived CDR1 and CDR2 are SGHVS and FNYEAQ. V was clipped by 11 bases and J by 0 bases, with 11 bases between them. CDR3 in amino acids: CASHGDSGNTIYF. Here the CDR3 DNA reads TGTGCCTCGCACGGCGACTCTGGAAACACCATATATTTT.

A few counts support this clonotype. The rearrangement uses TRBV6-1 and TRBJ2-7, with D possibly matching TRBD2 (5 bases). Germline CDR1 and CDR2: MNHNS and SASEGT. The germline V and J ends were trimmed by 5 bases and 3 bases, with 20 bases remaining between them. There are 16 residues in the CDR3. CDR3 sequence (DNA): TGTGCCAGCAGTCCCCGTGAGGGTTCCCGATACTACGAGCAGTACTTC. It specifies CASSPREGSRYYEQYF.

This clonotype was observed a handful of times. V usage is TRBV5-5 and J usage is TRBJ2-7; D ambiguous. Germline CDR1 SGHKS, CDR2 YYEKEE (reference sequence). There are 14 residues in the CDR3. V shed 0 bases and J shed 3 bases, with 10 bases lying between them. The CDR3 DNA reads TGTGCCAGCAGCTTGGAGTACCACCACTACGAGCAGTACGTC. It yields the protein CASSLEYHHYEQYV.

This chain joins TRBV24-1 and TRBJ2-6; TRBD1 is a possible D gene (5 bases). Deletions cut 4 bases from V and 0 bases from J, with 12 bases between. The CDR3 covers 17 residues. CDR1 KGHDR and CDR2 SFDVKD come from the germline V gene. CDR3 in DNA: TGTGCCACCAGTGACCCAATCGACAGCTCTGGGGCCAACGTCCTGACTTTC. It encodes CATSDPIDSSGANVLTF.

CDR3 in amino acids: CASSLPQGVQYF. In DNA, the CDR3 is TGTGCCAGCAGCTTGCCCCAGGGTGTGCAGTACTTC. The gene calls are TRBV7-8 and TRBJ2-7; D may be TRBD1 (5 bases). Germline V gene data show CDR1 as SGHVS and CDR2 as FQNEAQ. The V end lost 3 bases, the J end lost 9 bases, and 12 bases lay between the germline ends. The CDR3 has 12 amino acids. The whole variable domain, remainder taken from reference TRBV7-8 and TRBJ2-7, is GAGVSQSPRYKVAKRGQDVALRCDPISGHVSLFWYQQALGQGPEFLTYFQNEAQLDKSGLPSDRFFAERPEGSVSTLKIQRTQQEDSAVYLCASSLPQGVQYFGPGTRLTVT.

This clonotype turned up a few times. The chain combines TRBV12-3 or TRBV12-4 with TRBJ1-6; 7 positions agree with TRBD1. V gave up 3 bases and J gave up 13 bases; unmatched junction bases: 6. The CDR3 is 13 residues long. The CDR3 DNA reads TGTGCCAGCAGTTTCGGGAACAGGGGCCCCCTCCACTTT. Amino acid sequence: CASSFGNRGPLHF.

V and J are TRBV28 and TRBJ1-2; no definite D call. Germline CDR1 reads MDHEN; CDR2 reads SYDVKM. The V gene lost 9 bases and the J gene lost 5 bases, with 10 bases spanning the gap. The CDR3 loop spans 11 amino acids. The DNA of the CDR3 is TGTGCCAGTCGGGAAGAATATGGCTACACCTTC. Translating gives CASREEYGYTF.